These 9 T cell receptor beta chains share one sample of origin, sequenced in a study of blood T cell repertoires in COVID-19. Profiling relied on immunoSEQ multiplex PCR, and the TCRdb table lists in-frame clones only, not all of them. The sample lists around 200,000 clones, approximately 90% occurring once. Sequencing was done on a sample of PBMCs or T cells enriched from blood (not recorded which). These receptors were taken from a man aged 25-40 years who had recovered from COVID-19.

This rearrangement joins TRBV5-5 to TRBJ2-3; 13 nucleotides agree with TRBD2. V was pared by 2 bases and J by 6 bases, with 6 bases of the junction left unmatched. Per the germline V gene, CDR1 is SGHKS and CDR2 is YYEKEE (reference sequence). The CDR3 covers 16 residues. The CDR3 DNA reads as TGTGCCAGCAGCTTACTAGCGGGAGGGCCTTTTGATACGCAGTATTTT. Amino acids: CASSLLAGGPFDTQYF.

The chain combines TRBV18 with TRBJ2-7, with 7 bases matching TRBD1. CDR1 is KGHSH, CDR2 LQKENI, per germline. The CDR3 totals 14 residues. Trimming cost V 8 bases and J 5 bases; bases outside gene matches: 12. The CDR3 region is CASHRDRVIDEQYF. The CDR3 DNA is TGTGCCAGCCACCGCGACAGGGTGATCGACGAGCAGTACTTC.

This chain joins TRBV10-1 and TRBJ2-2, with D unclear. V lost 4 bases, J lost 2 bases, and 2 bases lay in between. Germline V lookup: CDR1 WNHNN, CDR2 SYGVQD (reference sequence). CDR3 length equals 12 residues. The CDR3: CASSVNTGELFF. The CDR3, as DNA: TGCGCCAGCAGTGTAAACACCGGGGAGCTGTTTTTT.

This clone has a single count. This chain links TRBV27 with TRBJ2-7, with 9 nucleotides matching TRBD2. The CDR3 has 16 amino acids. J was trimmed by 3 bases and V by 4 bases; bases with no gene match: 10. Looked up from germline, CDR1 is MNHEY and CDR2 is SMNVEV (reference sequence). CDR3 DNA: TGTGCCAGCAGTTCCTTGGCTAGCGGGATGCGCTACGAGCAGTACTTC. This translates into CASSSLASGMRYEQYF.

The CDR3 DNA sequence: TGTGCCAGCAGCCAAGTGGCCTCTGGAAACACCATATATTTT. Amino acids: CASSQVASGNTIYF. The V call is TRBV4-2, the J call TRBJ1-3; D not certain. The V and J ends lost 1 base and 0 bases respectively, with 4 bases between them. CDR1 and CDR2 from the germline V gene are LGHNA and YNFKEQ. The CDR3 length is 14 residues.

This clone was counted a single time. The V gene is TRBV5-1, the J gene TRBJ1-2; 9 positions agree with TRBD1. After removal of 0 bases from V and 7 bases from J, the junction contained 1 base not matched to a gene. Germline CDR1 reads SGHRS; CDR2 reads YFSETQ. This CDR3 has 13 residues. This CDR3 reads CASSLGQGGGYTF. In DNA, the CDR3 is TGCGCCAGCAGCTTGGGACAGGGGGGTGGCTACACCTTC.

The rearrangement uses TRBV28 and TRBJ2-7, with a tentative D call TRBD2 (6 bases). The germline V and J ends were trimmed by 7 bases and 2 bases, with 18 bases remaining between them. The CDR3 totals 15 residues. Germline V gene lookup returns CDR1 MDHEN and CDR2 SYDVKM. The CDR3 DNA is TGTGCCAGCACCGATAGCGGCTCCTCTACCTACGAGCAGTACTTC. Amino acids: CASTDSGSSTYEQYF. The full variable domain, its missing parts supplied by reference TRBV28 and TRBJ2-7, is DVKVTQSSRYLVKRTGEKVFLECVQDMDHENMFWYRQDPGLGLRLIYFSYDVKMKEKGDIPEGYSVSREKKERFSLILESASTNQTSMYLCASTDSGSSTYEQYFGPGTRLTVT.

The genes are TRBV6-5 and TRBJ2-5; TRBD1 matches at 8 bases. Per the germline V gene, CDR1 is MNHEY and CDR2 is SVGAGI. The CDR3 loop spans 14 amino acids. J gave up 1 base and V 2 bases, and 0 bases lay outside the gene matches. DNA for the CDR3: TGTGCCAGCAGTTACGGACAGGGCCAAGAGACCCAGTACTTC. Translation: CASSYGQGQETQYF.

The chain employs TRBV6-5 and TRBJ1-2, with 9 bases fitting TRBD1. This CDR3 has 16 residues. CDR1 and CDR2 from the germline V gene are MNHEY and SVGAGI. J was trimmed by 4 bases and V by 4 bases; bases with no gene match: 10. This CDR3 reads CASSSVGTGYGYGYTF. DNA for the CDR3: TGTGCCAGCAGTTCGGTGGGGACAGGGTACGGCTATGGCTACACCTTC.